The table lists the clone carrying this T cell receptor beta chain with a count of one. The data originate from a study of blood T cell repertoires in COVID-19. The overall study: Sources were T cells, B-cell-depleted T cells, or PBMCs; the material itself was cDNA or gDNA.

Authors' methods: Amplification of reference gene primers was used by the study to estimate nucleated cell counts. Some clones are missing from TCRdb's copy, which holds only in-frame ones; the method was immunoSEQ multiplex PCR. For V, J and clone size, that table is used; D and trimming come from the DNA. The profile shows 300,000 to 450,000 clones, more than 70% of them singletons. Individuals drawn from 24 US areas were about 18 to 90 years old. Participants had their cohort set by participant-reported clinical history. Trimming at V came to 5 bases and at J to 5 bases, leaving 11 bases not matched to a gene. CDR1 and CDR2 from the germline V gene are SEHNR and FQNEAQ (reference sequence). The CDR3 sequence is 15 residues long.

Sequencing used PBMCs or T cells enriched from blood (not recorded which). This TCR was sampled from a man aged 30 to 39 who had recovered from COVID-19. This rearrangement joins TRBV7-9 to TRBJ1-1; TRBD1 matches 7 bases. CDR3 protein: CASSPRAGGDTEAFF. Here the CDR3 DNA reads TGTGCCAGCAGCCCTAGAGCAGGGGGAGATACTGAAGCTTTCTTT.